This TCR beta chain stems from a study of T-cell memory formation after mild COVID-19. General study results and limits: Contracting CD4+ clones lay largely in CM and EM, with CD8+ ones residing in EMRA. Contracting clones from day 15 to 85 had balanced CD4/CD8; later expanders favoured CD4+.

On this clonotype itself: What it recognizes is unknown.

TCRdb analysed the 5' RACE reads with MiXCR anew, one entry per CDR3 protein. This table has approximately 410,000 distinct CDR3 sequences, about 25% appearing once. The clonotype comes from an adult woman who had mild COVID-19 (a few samples of this study predate the infection). Cell type and time point are not known. Sequenced sample: PBMCs or a T cell subset sorted from them (not recorded which).

CDR3 region: CASSPSIRYGYTF. CDR3 bases: TGTGCCAGCAGCCCTTCGATCCGCTATGGCTACACCTTC. The V call is TRBV7-9, the J call TRBJ1-2; D unresolved. CDR3 length equals 13 residues. Germline V lookup: CDR1 SEHNR, CDR2 FQNEAQ (reference sequence). V shed 5 bases and J shed 4 bases, with 11 bases lying between them. The variable domain in full, completed from reference TRBV7-9 and TRBJ1-2, reads DTGVSQNPRHKITKRGQNVTFRCDPISEHNRLYWYRQTLGQGPEFLTYFQNEAQLEKSRLLSDRFSAERPKGSFSTLEIQRTEQGDSAMYLCASSPSIRYGYTFGSGTRLTVV.